This is a list of T cell receptor beta chains from one sample in a study of blood T cell repertoires in COVID-19. Here immunoSEQ multiplex PCR was the method, and the copy in TCRdb shows in-frame clones only, minus some. The sample carries roughly 670,000 clones, 85% to 90% recorded once. The sequenced sample was peripheral blood. The source of these receptors is a woman younger than 35 with acute or convalescent COVID-19. CDR3s include the opening cysteine and the closing phenylalanine or tryptophan. A D gene is named only where the DNA matches it firmly. Where a row states a size, it is once, few, many or the class of an expanded clone; other rows omit it.

TRBV30	TRBJ1-6	TRBD1	NA	CAWSLDRDNSPLHF	TGTGCCTGGAGTCTCGACAGGGACAATTCACCCCTCCACTTT
TRBV14	TRBJ1-2	NA	NA	CASSQWQGPYGYTF	TGTGCCAGCAGCCAATGGCAGGGGCCCTATGGCTACACCTTC
TRBV10-3	TRBJ2-5	NA	NA	CAISEWLEIQETQYF	TGTGCCATCAGTGAGTGGTTAGAGATCCAAGAGACCCAGTACTTC
TRBV9	TRBJ2-1	TRBD2	once	CASSTDLSGTSVDEQFF	TGTGCCAGCAGCACCGACCTTTCCGGGACTAGCGTGGATGAGCAGTTCTTC
TRBV29-1	TRBJ2-7	NA	NA	CSVGGQGVYEQYF	TGCAGCGTTGGTGGGCAAGGGGTCTACGAGCAGTACTTC
TRBV12-3/TRBV12-4	TRBJ2-7	NA	once	CASSTLKLYEQYF	TGTGCCAGCAGCACCTTGAAGCTCTACGAGCAGTACTTC
TRBV19	TRBJ1-4	TRBD1	NA	CASTLTGVVNEKLFF	TGTGCCAGTACCTTAACAGGGGTCGTTAATGAAAAACTGTTTTTT
TRBV11-3	TRBJ2-2	NA	once	CASSLGRVSAGELFF	TGTGCCAGCAGCTTAGGACGGGTTTCGGCCGGGGAGCTGTTTTTT
TRBV6-6	TRBJ2-2	TRBD1	NA	CASIKQGGGELFF	TGTGCCAGCATTAAACAGGGGGGCGGGGAGCTGTTTTTT
TRBV7-9	TRBJ2-5	NA	NA	CASSYPPGHKQETQYF	TGTGCCAGCAGCTACCCCCCCGGACACAAACAAGAGACCCAGTACTTC
TRBV9	TRBJ2-3	NA	NA	CASSDRFGTDTQYF	TGTGCCAGCAGCGACAGATTCGGCACAGATACGCAGTATTTT
TRBV5-1	TRBJ2-2	TRBD2	NA	CASSSGLAGTTGELFF	TGCGCCAGCAGCTCCGGACTAGCGGGGACCACCGGGGAGCTGTTTTTT
TRBV6-5	TRBJ1-5	NA	NA	CASSYGQNDQPQHF	TGTGCCAGCAGTTACGGGCAGAACGATCAGCCCCAGCATTTT
TRBV19	TRBJ2-1	TRBD2	NA	CASSIGASGANEQFF	TGTGCCAGTAGTATAGGGGCTAGCGGGGCCAATGAGCAGTTCTTC
TRBV9	TRBJ1-1	NA	NA	CASSGVAGTEAFF	TGTGCCAGCAGCGGCGTAGCCGGGACTGAAGCTTTCTTT
TRBV10-3	TRBJ1-1	TRBD1	NA	CAISSRSEAGGAEAFF	TGTGCCATCAGTAGCAGGTCGGAAGCAGGGGGCGCTGAAGCTTTCTTT
TRBV4-1	TRBJ1-4	NA	once	CASSQEPVRNEKLFF	TGCGCCAGCAGCCAGGAGCCCGTCCGTAATGAAAAACTGTTTTTT
TRBV7-9	TRBJ2-2	NA	NA	CASSFGAGTGELFF	TGTGCCAGCAGCTTTGGGGCAGGCACCGGGGAGCTGTTTTTT
TRBV4-1	TRBJ1-5	NA	NA	CASSLSDTPNQPQHF	TGCGCCAGCAGCCTCTCCGACACTCCCAATCAGCCCCAGCATTTT
TRBV6-4	TRBJ2-3	TRBD2	NA	CASSDRAGVLDTQYF	TGTGCCAGCAGTGACCGGGCGGGGGTGCTGGATACGCAGTATTTT
TRBV5-6	TRBJ2-7	TRBD1	NA	CASSSPGQGAGEQYF	TGTGCCAGCAGCTCCCCGGGACAGGGGGCTGGTGAGCAGTACTTC
TRBV14	TRBJ1-4	NA	NA	CASSHEGKLFF	TGTGCCAGCAGCCATGAGGGCAAACTGTTTTTT
TRBV19	TRBJ2-1	TRBD2	NA	CASSIGAGGPNEQFF	TGTGCCAGTAGTATAGGGGCGGGGGGGCCGAATGAGCAGTTCTTC
TRBV21-1	TRBJ1-1	NA	few	CASSLRTLPVEAFF	TGTGCCAGCAGCCTCCGGACTCTTCCGGTTGAGGCTTTCTTT
TRBV21-1	TRBJ2-2	NA	NA	CASMYQGRYTGELFF	TGTGCCAGCATGTACCAGGGGAGATATACCGGGGAGCTGTTTTTT
TRBV19	TRBJ1-3	NA	NA	CASTQRNTIYF	TGTGCCAGTACACAAAGAAACACCATATATTTT
TRBV19	TRBJ1-1	NA	NA	CASSMGGEAFF	TGTGCCAGTAGTATGGGGGGGGAAGCTTTCTTT
TRBV7-8	TRBJ1-3	TRBD1	once	CASSLARDRGPREPRNTIYF	TGTGCCAGCAGCTTAGCGCGGGACAGGGGCCCTCGGGAACCTCGAAACACCATATATTTT
TRBV10-3	TRBJ1-2	TRBD1	NA	CAISGGQLYGYTF	TGTGCCATCAGTGGGGGACAGCTCTATGGCTACACCTTC
TRBV7-2	TRBJ2-7	TRBD2	NA	CASSNIAGGPYEQYF	TGTGCCAGCAGCAATATAGCGGGGGGGCCCTACGAGCAGTACTTC
TRBV6-5	TRBJ2-3	TRBD1	NA	CASSYSGTVTDTQYF	TGTGCCAGCAGTTACTCGGGGACAGTCACAGATACGCAGTATTTT
TRBV9	TRBJ1-2	NA	NA	CASSVFEGYGYTF	TGTGCCAGCAGCGTATTTGAGGGATATGGCTACACCTTC
TRBV6-2/TRBV6-3	TRBJ2-7	TRBD2	NA	CASSYSGLAEQYF	TGTGCCAGCAGTTACTCCGGACTAGCCGAGCAGTACTTC
TRBV24-1	TRBJ1-1	TRBD1	NA	CATSDLGTGEAFF	TGTGCCACCAGTGACCTCGGGACAGGGGAAGCTTTCTTT
TRBV19	TRBJ2-7	TRBD1	NA	CASSTGQGIIGGHEQYF	TGTGCCAGTAGTACGGGACAGGGAATAATCGGGGGTCACGAGCAGTACTTC
TRBV5-1	TRBJ2-7	NA	NA	CASSLQGYEQYF	TGCGCCAGCAGCTTGCAGGGCTACGAGCAGTACTTC
TRBV27	TRBJ2-5	TRBD1	NA	CASSLVRTGNQETQYF	TGTGCCAGCAGTTTAGTTCGGACAGGGAATCAAGAGACCCAGTACTTC
TRBV2	TRBJ2-7	NA	NA	CASSSYEQYF	TGTGCCAGCAGCAGCTACGAGCAGTACTTC
TRBV19	TRBJ2-7	NA	NA	CASSIDVGVSYEQYF	TGTGCCAGTAGTATAGACGTAGGGGTTTCCTACGAGCAGTACTTC
TRBV9	TRBJ1-4	NA	NA	CASSVGLSGQTNEKLFF	TGTGCCAGCAGCGTAGGCCTTTCAGGGCAAACTAATGAAAAACTGTTTTTT
TRBV12-5	TRBJ1-3	NA	NA	CASGLLYTIYF	TGTGCTAGTGGTTTGCTTTACACCATATATTTT
TRBV9	TRBJ2-2	NA	NA	CASSVGGTVYTGELFF	TGTGCCAGCAGCGTAGGCGGGACAGTATACACCGGGGAGCTGTTTTTT
TRBV11-3	TRBJ2-2	TRBD1	NA	CASSSFPGGTGELFF	TGTGCCAGCAGCTCCTTCCCAGGGGGCACCGGGGAGCTGTTTTTT
TRBV30	TRBJ1-2	NA	once	CAWQIITGYTF	TGTGCCTGGCAGATAATTACTGGCTACACCTTC
TRBV24-1	TRBJ1-2	TRBD1	NA	CATSDRTGGGYGYTF	TGTGCCACCAGTGACCGGACAGGGGGGGGCTATGGCTACACCTTC
TRBV19	TRBJ1-4	TRBD1	NA	CASTALTGGNEKLFF	TGTGCCAGTACCGCTTTGACAGGGGGGAATGAAAAACTGTTTTTT
TRBV12-3/TRBV12-4	TRBJ1-2	NA	NA	CASSLVRTYGYTF	TGTGCCAGCAGTTTGGTCAGGACTTATGGCTACACCTTC
TRBV9	TRBJ1-6	NA	NA	CASSGGGEQGGSPLHF	TGTGCCAGCAGCGGCGGGGGGGAACAGGGAGGTTCACCCCTCCACTTT
TRBV7-9	TRBJ2-3	TRBD2	NA	CASSLASGAPSTDTQYF	TGTGCCAGCAGCTTGGCCAGCGGGGCGCCAAGCACAGATACGCAGTATTTT